This is a list of T cell receptor beta chains from one sample in a study of human T cells and chemical hapten exposure. TCRdb re-derived calls from the RACE reads in MiXCR, one entry per CDR3 protein. The table records over 45,000 distinct CDR3 sequences, 7% to 10% of them present only once. The source material was whole blood, sampled in connection with sensitization to the hapten diphenylcyclopropenone (DPC). The source of these receptors is a woman in her thirties or forties with alopecia areata. Some clones in this sample may be carry-over from other donors' samples. Both conserved end residues are part of each CDR3.

len	v_gene	CDR3aa
15	TRBV20-1	CSARKPEQGYYEQYF
11	TRBV18	CASSPSETQYF
14	TRBV7-2	CASSSNRGYKTQYF
12	TRBV19	CASSIISYEQFF
14	TRBV20-1	CSARAGLLNQPQHF
22	TRBV24-1	CATSDLPGLAGGLRVSSDTQYF
15	TRBV7-2	CASSLPTSGGREQFF
13	TRBV28	CASSSVRGTEAFF
16	TRBV15	CATSRIQSGGPDTQYF
16	TRBV28	CASSPLALVGANEQYF
15	TRBV7-8	CASSLGRVPNEKLFF
17	TRBV6-1	CASSEGTGTYSNQPQHF
12	TRBV7-9	CAGGRPDEKLFF
17	TRBV20-1	CSARGLTSGGPSETQYF
15	TRBV7-6	CASSLIWGSNSPLHF
15	TRBV6-6	CASSRQLGSGNTIYF
14	TRBV9	CASSVDLGSDTQYF
15	TRBV20-1	CSARVNSGSLGEAFF
13	TRBV30	CAWRLQGWYGYTF
15	TRBV27	CASRPGGQGNYGYTF
16	TRBV4-3	CASSRGRVATSDTQYF
15	TRBV5-6	CASSLGRTGAQPQHF
13	TRBV7-2	CASSLEPGQGYTF
11	TRBV29-1	CSVQWQNEQFF
14	TRBV20-1	CSASRQGAGNIQYF
15	TRBV6-5	CASSPIGGSGNTIYF
17	TRBV4-3	CASSQDTDRGPGNEQFF
15	TRBV7-8	CASSLAGGHTGELFF
15	TRBV5-1	CASSLGLALSNEQFF
16	TRBV11-2	CASSLGRGPSNQPQHF
14	TRBV12-3/TRBV12-4	CASSLQGPAYEQYF
17	TRBV7-6	CASSPALPSGGSYEQYF
13	TRBV7-6	CASSLSTQNIQYF
11	TRBV25-1	CASSGVGGYTF
21	TRBV3-1	CASSPKGGRGNTNSRTDTQYF
17	TRBV11-1	CASSQGTGARMNTEAFF
15	TRBV7-2	CASSKTSGGSYEQYF
16	TRBV19	CASRVRQGAALYGYTF
14	TRBV7-9	CASSPPGESDEQYF
16	TRBV5-5	CASSWDRDRVANEQFF
14	TRBV5-1	CASSLLGATDTQYF
10	TRBV20-1	CSAPYGTQYF
15	TRBV29-1	CSVEDRGSGANVLTF
13	TRBV14	CASSQENSARTFF
13	TRBV9	CASSVATNEKLFF
15	TRBV10-3	CAISESNRGRNTQYF
12	TRBV18	CASSLTDYEQYF
13	TRBV2	CASTQAFNSPLHF
12	TRBV6-2/TRBV6-3	CATGGYTDTQYF
14	TRBV3-1	CASSQPQVNYGYTF
17	TRBV4-2	CASSQEVRGDYNSPLHF